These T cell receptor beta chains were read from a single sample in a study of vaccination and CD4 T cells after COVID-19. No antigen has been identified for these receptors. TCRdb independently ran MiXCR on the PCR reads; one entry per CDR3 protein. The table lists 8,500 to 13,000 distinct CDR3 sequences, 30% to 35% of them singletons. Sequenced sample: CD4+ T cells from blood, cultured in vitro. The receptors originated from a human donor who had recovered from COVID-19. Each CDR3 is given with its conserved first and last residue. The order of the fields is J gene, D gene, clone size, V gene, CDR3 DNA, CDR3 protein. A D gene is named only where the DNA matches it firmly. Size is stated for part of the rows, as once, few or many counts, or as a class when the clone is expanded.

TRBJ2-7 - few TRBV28 TGTGCCAGCAGTCCCCGGACTACTATCGAGCAGTACTTC CASSPRTTIEQYF
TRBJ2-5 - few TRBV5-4 TGTGCCAGCAGCTTGGGGGGCGCGGAGACCCAGTACTTC CASSLGGAETQYF
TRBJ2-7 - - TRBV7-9 TGTGCCAGCAGCCCTGGAGATCCCTCGGTAGGCTCCTACGAGCAGTACTTC CASSPGDPSVGSYEQYF
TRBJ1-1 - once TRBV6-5 TGTGCCAGCAGTTACTCCATAGAGAACACTGAAGCTTTCTTT CASSYSIENTEAFF
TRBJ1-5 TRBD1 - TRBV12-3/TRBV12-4 TGTGCCAGCAGTGATCCGGGACAGGGGTCGCCCCAGCATTTT CASSDPGQGSPQHF
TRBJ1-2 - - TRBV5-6 TGTGCCAGCAGCTTCGGGGCCCTCCCTGGTGACTATGGCTACACCTTC CASSFGALPGDYGYTF
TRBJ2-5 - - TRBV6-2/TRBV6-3 TGTGCCAGCAGTTATCGGGAGACCCAGTACTTC CASSYRETQYF
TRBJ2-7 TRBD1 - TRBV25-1 TGTGCCAGCATAGGACAGGTATCAGGCTACGAGCAGTACTTC CASIGQVSGYEQYF
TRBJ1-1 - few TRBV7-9 TGTGCCAGCAGCTTAGCAGGGGGAGTGAACACTGAAGCTTTCTTT CASSLAGGVNTEAFF
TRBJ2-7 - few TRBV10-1 TGCGCCAGCAGTGAGGCCCAGGCTACATGCACCTACGAGCAGTACTTC CASSEAQATCTYEQYF
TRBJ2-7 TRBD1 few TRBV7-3 TGTGCCAGCAGCCACTCACCGGACAGGGCGGGCGAGCAGTACTTC CASSHSPDRAGEQYF
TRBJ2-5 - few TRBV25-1 TGTGCCAGCAGAACGGACAGTCTGGAGACCCAGTACTTC CASRTDSLETQYF
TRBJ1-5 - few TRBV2 TGTGCCAGCAGTCCACCGGGGGGAAGCAATCAGCCCCAGCATTTT CASSPPGGSNQPQHF
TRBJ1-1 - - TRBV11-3 TGTGCCAGCAGCTTAGAGGCTGAAGCTTTCTTT CASSLEAEAFF
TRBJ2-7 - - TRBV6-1 TGTGCCAGCACACCCGGGATCGCCTACGAGCAGTACTTC CASTPGIAYEQYF
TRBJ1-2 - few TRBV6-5 TGTGCCAGCAGTTCGACAGTAAGCTATGGCTACACCTTC CASSSTVSYGYTF
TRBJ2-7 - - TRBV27 TGTGCCAGCAGTTCCGCCGGGAAGTCCTACGAGCAGTACTTC CASSSAGKSYEQYF
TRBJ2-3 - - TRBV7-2 TGTGCCAGCAGCTCCTCCGGAGGACCCTCTCTGCAGTATTTT CASSSSGGPSLQYF
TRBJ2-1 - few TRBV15 TGTGCCACCAGCAGAGATCGGAGGGGGGCCTACAATGAGCAGTTCTTC CATSRDRRGAYNEQFF
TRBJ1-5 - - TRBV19 TGTGCCAGTAGTGCGAGGACAGATCAGCCCCAGCATTTT CASSARTDQPQHF
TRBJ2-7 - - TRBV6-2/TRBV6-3 TGTGCCAGCAGTCTCGCTGCAGGGGCTGGTAGCGAGCAGTACTTC CASSLAAGAGSEQYF
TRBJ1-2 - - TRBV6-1 TGTGCCGCCGGAGGGGTTGGTGGCTACACCTTC CAAGGVGGYTF
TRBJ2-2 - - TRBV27 TGTGCCAGCAGTACCAGGTCCGGAGGTCTGCTGTTTTTT CASSTRSGGLLFF
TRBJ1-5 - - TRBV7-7 TGTACTAGCAGCCCATCACTGGTTCAGCCCCAGCATTTT CTSSPSLVQPQHF
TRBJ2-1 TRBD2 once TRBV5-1 TGCGCCAGCAGATTCGGGACTAGCGAACACAATGAGCAGTTCTTC CASRFGTSEHNEQFF
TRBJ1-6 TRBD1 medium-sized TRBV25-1 TGTGCCAGCAGTGACGGGGACAGGTTTGGTGCACCCCTCCACTTT CASSDGDRFGAPLHF
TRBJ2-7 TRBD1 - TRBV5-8 TGTGCCAGCTCACGGGACAGGGGTTACGAGCAGTACTTC CASSRDRGYEQYF
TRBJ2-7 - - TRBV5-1 TGCGCCAGCAGTTCTGAGTACGAGCAGTACTTC CASSSEYEQYF
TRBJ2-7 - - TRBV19 TGTGCCAGTAGTATGGGGGCCAGAATAGAGCAGTACTTC CASSMGARIEQYF
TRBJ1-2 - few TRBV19 TGTGCCAGTAGTATAGGTGGCGGAGGGAGTGGCTATGGCTACACCTTC CASSIGGGGSGYGYTF
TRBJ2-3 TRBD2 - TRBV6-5 TGTGCCAGCAGTTCCCCCGGGACTAGCTCGTATTTT CASSSPGTSSYF
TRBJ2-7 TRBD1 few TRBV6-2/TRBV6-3 TGTGCCAGCAGTAAGCCGGGACAGGGGGCAAGCGAGCAGTACTTC CASSKPGQGASEQYF
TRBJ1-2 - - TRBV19 TGTGCCAGTAGGGCGGACATCGCCGGCTATGGCTACACCTTC CASRADIAGYGYTF
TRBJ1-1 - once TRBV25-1 TGTGCCAGCAGTAATCTAGACAGAAACACTGAAGCTTTCTTT CASSNLDRNTEAFF